These 3 T cell receptor beta chains came from one sample sequenced in a study of cytomegalovirus exposure and HLA in healthy donors. The PCR made use of 60 Vbeta and 13 Jbeta primers. The table came from immunoSEQ multiplex PCR; TCRdb's copy has only in-frame clones and leaves some out. This repertoire shows approximately 76,000 clones, 63% found once; its top ten account for around 5%. Sequencing was performed on PBMCs. These TCRs come from a man aged 30 to 39 in good health and CMV-seropositive.

The rearrangement joins TRBV27 to TRBJ2-7; 9 positions match TRBD1. Trimming cost V 3 bases and J 1 base; bases outside gene matches: 4. CDR3 length equals 15 residues. The germline V gene encodes CDR1 MNHEY and CDR2 SMNVEV (reference sequence). CDR3 nucleotide sequence: TGTGCCAGCAGTTTTACCGGGACAGGGTCCTACGAGCAGTACTTC. It encodes CASSFTGTGSYEQYF.

The chain carries TRBV6-5 and TRBJ2-3, with 8 bases that match TRBD2. The CDR3 spans 14 residues. Germline V lookup: CDR1 MNHEY, CDR2 SVGAGI. The trim removed 2 bases at V and 5 bases at J, leaving 3 bases unmatched. The CDR3 DNA sequence: TGTGCCAGCAGTTACCGCGGGGGGAAAGATACGCAGTATTTT. It yields the protein CASSYRGGKDTQYF.

This CDR3 is CASDESLGAANMNTEAFF. As DNA, the CDR3 is TGCGCCAGCGATGAAAGCCTAGGGGCAGCCAACATGAACACTGAAGCTTTCTTT. The chain has TRBV4-1 and TRBJ1-1; tentatively, D is TRBD1 (5 bases). The germline V gene encodes CDR1 MGHRA and CDR2 YSYEKL. V dropped 8 bases and J dropped 0 bases, with 25 bases sitting between them. The CDR3 is 18 residues long.